The clone carrying this TCR beta chain turned up a few times. Its antigen is as yet unknown. V lost 3 bases and J lost 3; bases outside the gene matches: 2. Per germline, CDR1 SGDLS and CDR2 YYNGEE. CDR3 length equals 14 residues. TCRdb keeps only in-frame clones here, not all; method: immunoSEQ multiplex PCR. Counted here are about 130 clones, around 83% occurring once; the ten biggest clones make up about 18%. The data belong to a study of blood T cell dynamics during melanoma immunotherapy. Study information: Standard first-line treatment here was pembrolizumab or nivolumab plus ipilimumab in metastatic melanoma. Study results and caveats: Whether repertoire-driving clones were melanoma-specific could not be determined.

Regarding time point: week 3, after first cycle of checkpoint inhibitor. The sequencing here drew on cell-free DNA from blood, taken from a patient treated with checkpoint blockade. The gene calls are TRBV9 and TRBJ1-3, with 8 bases fitting TRBD1. This sequence originates from a human donor with melanoma. DNA for the CDR3: TGTGCCAGCAGCGCGACAGGGGATGGAAACACCATATATTTT. Its protein is CASSATGDGNTIYF.